The rows below give T cell receptor beta chains drawn from one sample of a study of PD-1 blockade in classical Hodgkin lymphoma. Produced via immunoSEQ multiplex PCR; TCRdb's table is partial and in-frame only. The sample has about 29,000 clones; about 78% are singletons. This specimen was peripheral blood mononuclear cells (PBMCs), taken before the second cycle of nivolumab. Source of these receptors: a human donor with classical Hodgkin lymphoma. CDR3s include the opening cysteine and the closing phenylalanine or tryptophan.

J,V,CDR3
TRBJ2-7,TRBV30,CAWRGSSYEQYF
TRBJ1-1,TRBV11-2,CASTTYRSTEAFF
TRBJ1-1,TRBV27,CASSFYRDTEAFF
TRBJ2-7,TRBV11-3,CASSAGGVGTYEQYF
TRBJ1-1,TRBV10-3,CAISESPGQGTVQDEAFF
TRBJ2-7,TRBV14,CASSQVGGLSYEQYF
TRBJ1-5,TRBV2,CASSGTGGINQPQHF
TRBJ2-7,TRBV15,CATSRGQGKYF
TRBJ2-7,TRBV4-2,CASSQDGRDGGQYF
TRBJ2-7,TRBV19,CASGQGIYEQYF
TRBJ2-3,TRBV27,CASSPDRLGTDTQYF
TRBJ1-2,TRBV29-1,CSVPRGGSNYGYTF
TRBJ1-5,TRBV7-3,CASSMGVNQPQHF
TRBJ1-5,TRBV5-1,CASSWDGGDQPQHF
TRBJ1-2,TRBV10-3,CAIRGGEVGYTF
TRBJ2-1,TRBV7-2,CASSFTQSSYNEQFF
TRBJ2-1,TRBV18,CASSPSEATTLYNEQFF
TRBJ2-1,TRBV5-5,CASSLQGREQFF
TRBJ1-2,TRBV5-6,CASSFDWTGGDGYTF
TRBJ1-2,TRBV5-1,CASSLDPGQTYGYTF
TRBJ1-5,TRBV2,CASSGSDSSQPQHF
TRBJ1-1,TRBV5-1,CASSWDSNTEAFF
TRBJ1-2,TRBV2,CASLRYEGDYGYTF
TRBJ2-7,TRBV11-3,CASSPMSAGGEKYF
TRBJ1-1,TRBV11-2,CASSSKEWDTEAFF
TRBJ2-1,TRBV6-5,CASSYGAGNDEQFF
TRBJ1-6,TRBV15,CATRGQGTSPLHF
TRBJ1-5,TRBV30,CAWSVGGPQPQHF
TRBJ1-1,TRBV27,CASSFRESDPHTEAFF
TRBJ2-1,TRBV6-5,CASSRDRSYNEQFF
TRBJ2-2,TRBV6-5,CASSYSTVATGELFF
TRBJ1-1,TRBV5-5,CASSLAVSNTEAFF
TRBJ2-7,TRBV7-9,CASSLSTTGTYEQYF
TRBJ1-2,TRBV5-6,CASSFGGADGLYGYTF
TRBJ1-2,TRBV7-9,CASSLGAGYGYGYTF
TRBJ2-5,TRBV9,CASSVNEETQYF
TRBJ1-1,TRBV27,CASSRAGTNGNTEAFF
TRBJ1-3,TRBV5-5,CASTSWGSGNTIYF
TRBJ1-6,TRBV5-1,CASSYTGDSYNSPLHF
TRBJ1-5,TRBV30,CAWSRGTGEWTYSNQPQHF
TRBJ1-6,TRBV7-9,CASSPKTGGTSYNSPLHF
TRBJ2-7,TRBV19,CASSGTSDAEQYF
TRBJ2-3,TRBV9,CASSANSGGFYTQYF
TRBJ2-4,TRBV30,CAWKSRGLAGVAKNIQYF
TRBJ1-1,TRBV18,CASSRSGGTEAFF
TRBJ2-1,TRBV4-2,CASSQEVARGSYNEQFF
TRBJ2-5,TRBV6-1,CASSSRTGQQETQYF
TRBJ2-3,TRBV6-6,CATYRDFTDTQYF